This entry is about one T cell receptor (beta chain). The data derive from a study of blood T cells in healthy people across ages. Study as a whole: There was about one barcoded beta molecule captured by template switching per two T cells.

PBMCs numbering at least 6.5 million were isolated per sample. A sample-barcoded 5' primer and a J-beta primer mix were used in a second PCR of roughly 6 to 11 cycles. TCRdb recomputed calls from the 5' RACE reads with MiXCR, one row per CDR3 protein. The sample carries some 760,000 distinct CDR3 sequences, approximately 25% recorded once. The CDR3 spans 15 residues. Germline CDR1 MDHEN, CDR2 SYDVKM. V shed 5 bases and J 12 bases; nucleotides not matched to a gene: 19. These records were also assigned to another study, of T cells of mothers and their children. Per that paper: The people who donated were a few healthy Caucasian mothers and their six children. There was no detection of any persistent microchimeric T cell clones.

The TCR originated in a boy aged 10-17 years in good health. The sample comprised blood. The rearrangement joins TRBV28 to TRBJ2-7; 7 bases are a match to TRBD2. The CDR3 loop reads CASSPYSGLTRGRYF. CDR3 DNA: TGTGCCAGCAGTCCATATAGCGGGCTCACAAGGGGTCGGTACTTC.